The source of this T cell receptor beta chain is a study of shared clonotypes between healthy human individuals. Comment on this clone: Its antigen remains unknown.

Findings of the study overall: Sequencing of the sorted subsets was shown by rarefaction to be incomplete despite large depth.

The V gene's germline CDR1 is LNHDA and CDR2 SQIVND (reference sequence). CDR3 length equals 13 residues. Trimming left V 3 bases short and J 6 bases short, with 12 bases between. Several immunoSEQ 96-well plates shared each subset's DNA, each plate a replicate. The table came from immunoSEQ multiplex PCR; TCRdb's copy has only in-frame clones and leaves some out. Here the sample spans approximately 2,200,000 clones, about 93% being singletons. Selected positively for CCR7 and CD45RO-negative, naive CD8 cells excluded terminally differentiated effector memory CD45RA+ cells. The rearrangement uses TRBV19 and TRBJ2-7; a weak D match, TRBD2 (6 bases). The receptor was isolated from a man younger than 30 in good health. Some clones in this sample may be carry-over from other donors' samples. The sample consisted of naive CD8+ T cells from PBMCs. This CDR3 reads CASSIGGLVEQYF. The CDR3 nucleotides read TGTGCCAGTAGTATCGGAGGGTTGGTCGAGCAGTACTTC.